This T cell receptor (beta chain) was identified during a study of PD-1 blockade in classical Hodgkin lymphoma. Germline loops: CDR1 PRHDT, CDR2 FYEKMQ (reference sequence). V dropped 5 bases and J dropped 2; count of bases not matched to a gene: 3. The CDR3 runs 16 residues. As to this clone: Its antigen is not identified.

Following autologous stem cell transplantation, relapse occurred in every patient, and exposure to brentuximab vedotin varied. Libraries were prepared by immunoSEQ multiplex PCR; TCRdb keeps only in-frame clonotypes and omits some of them. Of about 40,000 clones detected, around 87% appear once; the ten largest clones hold about 9%. General study points: Relapsed/refractory patients reportedly had the lowest baseline TCR diversity, below newly diagnosed patients, who were below healthy donors. Patients excluded were those beginning nivolumab under 1 year after ASCT. In CD4+ cells, TCR diversity went up significantly by C4D1, but in CD8+ cells it did not.

This receptor was taken from a human donor with classical Hodgkin lymphoma. The source was peripheral blood mononuclear cells (PBMCs), collected at baseline. V is TRBV13 and J is TRBJ1-6, with 10 bases aligning to TRBD1. DNA for the CDR3: TGTGCCAGCAGCAGGACAGGGGGACCCTATAATTCACCCCTCCACTTT. This gives the protein CASSRTGGPYNSPLHF.